This T cell receptor beta chain came from a study of cytotoxic CD8 clonotypes in ibrutinib-treated CLL. For the study at large: Among patients, around 25 responded partially and 2 completely; 15 or so then stayed remitted and some twelve progressed after median around 68 months. Broader study findings: Clonality rose at ibrutinib response, held steady in sustained remission, and fell toward baseline at progression.

Of note for this clone: The target antigen is unknown.

Target depth was 1 in 200,000 to 1 in 1 million T cells, about 10x per clonotype. Generated by immunoSEQ multiplex PCR, the TCRdb table keeps only in-frame clones and is missing some. The table includes about 60,000 clones, roughly 50% detected once. The V gene lost 3 bases and the J gene lost 0 bases, with 9 bases spanning the gap. Germline V gives CDR1 MNHEY, CDR2 SMNVEV (reference sequence). The length of the CDR3 is 15 residues. Libraries of TCR beta were made from 1.5 to 2.5 micrograms of genomic DNA that came from cryopreserved PBMCs. V and J are TRBV27 and TRBJ1-3; D remains unclear. This sequence originates from a human donor with chronic lymphocytic leukemia. The input for sequencing was PBMCs, taken after 24 months of ibrutinib treatment. The CDR3 loop reads CASSFRWSSGNTIYF. The CDR3 DNA sequence: TGTGCCAGCAGTTTCCGATGGAGCTCTGGAAACACCATATATTTT.